The entry below describes one T cell receptor (beta chain). Its antigen is currently unknown. TCRdb itself ran the RT-PCR reads through MiXCR, one entry per CDR3 protein. In the table there are roughly 700,000 distinct CDR3 sequences, around a sixth of which are singletons. The record originates from a study of response to subunit inactivated influenza vaccine. Study observations and caveats: There was a suggestion from the authors that each seasonal influenza vaccination recruits few new T cells.

Germline values: CDR1 SGHVS, CDR2 FQNEAQ. The CDR3 sequence is 15 residues long. V lost 0 bases to trimming and J lost 2 bases, with 10 bases between them. The specimen was PBMCs from blood, collected 11 to 12 days after vaccination. The gene calls are TRBV7-8 and TRBJ1-1, with D possibly being TRBD1 (6 bases). This sequence was found in a man aged 45-65 years who received an inactivated influenza vaccine. The CDR3: CASSLARQANTEAFF. CDR3 bases: TGTGCCAGCAGCTTAGCAAGACAGGCTAACACTGAAGCTTTCTTT. Based on the CDR3 plus reference TRBV7-8 and TRBJ1-1, the full variable domain is GAGVSQSPRYKVAKRGQDVALRCDPISGHVSLFWYQQALGQGPEFLTYFQNEAQLDKSGLPSDRFFAERPEGSVSTLKIQRTQQEDSAVYLCASSLARQANTEAFFGQGTRLTVV.